This T cell receptor beta chain is from a study of graft-versus-host responses after intestinal transplantation. General study results and limits: After transplant, early declines in HvG clones were associated with peak levels of circulating GvH clones.

CDR1 is MGHRA, CDR2 YSYEKL, per germline. The CDR3 has 15 amino acids. J gave up 3 bases and V 2 bases, and 3 bases lay outside the gene matches. TCRdb's table, derived via immunoSEQ multiplex PCR, lists solely in-frame clones and lacks some. This sample has approximately 85,000 clones, with 75% to 95% found just once. Worth noting for this clone: The antigen remains unidentified.

Sequences were derived from unstimulated CD8+ T cells sorted from spleen or lymph node cells, sampled before transplant. The J gene is TRBJ2-7, the V gene TRBV4-1; 11 bases line up with TRBD2. This TCR was recovered from a human donor who was the organ donor for an intestinal transplant. In nucleotides, the CDR3 is TGCGCCAGCAGCCAACTGACTAGCGGGAACTACGAGCAGTACTTC. Protein: CASSQLTSGNYEQYF.